The present T cell receptor beta chain was sequenced within a study of CD8 T cells in ankylosing spondylitis. Whole-study findings and limits: Significant enrichment of disease-linked clones was reported in matched ankylosing spondylitis synovial fluid. Eight highly homologous variants formed a TCR beta motif that appeared characteristic of ankylosing spondylitis blood.

The J segment lost 2 bases and the V segment lost 5 bases, leaving 8 bases of the junction unmatched. Germline CDR1 and CDR2: SGHVS and FNYEAQ. This CDR3 is built from 15 residues. In the case of this clonotype: Its cognate antigen is unknown.

Quantitative molecular-barcoded 5'-RACE generated the TCR beta libraries. TCRdb re-derived calls from the 5' RACE reads in MiXCR, one entry per CDR3 protein. The sample consists of about 750,000 distinct CDR3 sequences, 15% to 20% of them appearing once. The chain recombines TRBV7-6 with TRBJ2-7; TRBD2 matches at 8 bases. What was sequenced was blood, either unsorted or a sorted T cell fraction (not recorded which). The receptor's source is a male donor with ankylosing spondylitis. CDR3 in amino acids: CASSTRLALTYEQYF. In DNA form, the CDR3 reads TGTGCCAGCAGCACCCGACTAGCGCTAACCTACGAGCAGTACTTC. Looking up the rest from reference TRBV7-6 and TRBJ2-7 gives the full variable domain: GAGVSQSPRYKVTKRGQDVALRCDPISGHVSLYWYRQALGQGPEFLTYFNYEAQQDKSGLPNDRFSAERPEGSISTLTIQRTEQRDSAMYRCASSTRLALTYEQYFGPGTRLTVT.